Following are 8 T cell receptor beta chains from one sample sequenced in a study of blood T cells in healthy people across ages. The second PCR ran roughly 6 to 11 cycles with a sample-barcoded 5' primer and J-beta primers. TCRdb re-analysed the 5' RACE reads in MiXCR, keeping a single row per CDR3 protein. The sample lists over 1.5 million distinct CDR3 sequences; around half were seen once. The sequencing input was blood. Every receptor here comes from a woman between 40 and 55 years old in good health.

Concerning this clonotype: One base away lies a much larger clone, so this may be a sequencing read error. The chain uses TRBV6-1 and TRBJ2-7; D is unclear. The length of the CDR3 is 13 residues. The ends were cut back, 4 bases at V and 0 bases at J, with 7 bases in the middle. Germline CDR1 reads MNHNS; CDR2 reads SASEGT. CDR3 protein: CASSVAISYEQYF. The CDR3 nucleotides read TGTGCCAGCAGTGTGGCCATCTCCTACGAGCAGTACTTC.

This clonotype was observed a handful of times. CDR3 sequence reads: CSAVFPGGRELAKNIQYF. The CDR3 DNA reads as TGCAGCGCCGTCTTCCCAGGGGGCCGTGAACTAGCCAAAAACATTCAGTACTTC. This chain links TRBV29-1 with TRBJ2-4; 8 bases map to TRBD1. V lost 7 bases, J lost 0 bases, and 17 bases stayed unmatched. The germline CDR1 and CDR2 sequences are SQVTM and ANQGSEA. The CDR3 has 18 residues. Complete variable domain (other parts from reference TRBV29-1 and TRBJ2-4): SAVISQKPSRDICQRGTSLTIQCQVDSQVTMMFWYRQQPGQSLTLIATANQGSEATYESGFVIDKFPISRPNLTFSTLTVSNMSPEDSSIYLCSAVFPGGRELAKNIQYFGAGTRLSVL.

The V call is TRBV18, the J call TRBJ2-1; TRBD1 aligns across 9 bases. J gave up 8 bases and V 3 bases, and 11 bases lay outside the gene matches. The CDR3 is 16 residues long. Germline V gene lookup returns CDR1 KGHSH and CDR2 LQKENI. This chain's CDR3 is CASSPDTGGAGDEQFF. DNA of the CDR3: TGTGCCAGCTCACCCGATACAGGGGGCGCGGGGGATGAGCAGTTCTTC.

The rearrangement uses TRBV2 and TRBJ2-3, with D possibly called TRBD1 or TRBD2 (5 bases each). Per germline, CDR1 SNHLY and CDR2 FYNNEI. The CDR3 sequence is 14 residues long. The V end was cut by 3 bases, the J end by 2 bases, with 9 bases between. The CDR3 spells CASSDGAHTDTQYF. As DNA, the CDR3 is TGTGCCAGCAGTGACGGGGCCCACACAGATACGCAGTATTTT.

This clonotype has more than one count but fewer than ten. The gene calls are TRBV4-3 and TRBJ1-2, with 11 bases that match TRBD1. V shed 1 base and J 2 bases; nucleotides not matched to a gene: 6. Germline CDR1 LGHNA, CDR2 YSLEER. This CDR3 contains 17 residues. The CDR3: CASSQGTGGASNYGYTF. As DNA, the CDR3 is TGCGCCAGCAGCCAAGGGACAGGGGGCGCATCGAACTATGGCTACACCTTC.

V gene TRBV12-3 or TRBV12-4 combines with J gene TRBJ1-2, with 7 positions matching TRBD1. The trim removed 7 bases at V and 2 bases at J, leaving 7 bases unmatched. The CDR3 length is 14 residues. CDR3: CASNRPGQNYGYTF. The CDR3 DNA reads TGTGCCAGCAATCGGCCGGGACAGAACTATGGCTACACCTTC.

For the CDR3, the DNA is TGTGCCAGCAGTTTCGGGGGAGCCTGGGACACTGAAGCTTTCTTT. Translating it yields CASSFGGAWDTEAFF. The chain employs TRBV27 and TRBJ1-1, with TRBD1 as a possible D gene (5 bases). The CDR3 loop spans 15 amino acids. Trimming cost V 3 bases and J 3 bases, with 14 bases left between them. CDR1 and CDR2 from the germline V gene are MNHEY and SMNVEV (reference sequence).

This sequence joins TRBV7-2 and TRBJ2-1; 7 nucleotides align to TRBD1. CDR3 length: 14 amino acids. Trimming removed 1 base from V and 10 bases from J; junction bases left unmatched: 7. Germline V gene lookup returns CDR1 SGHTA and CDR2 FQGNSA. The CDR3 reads CASSLDTGANEQFF. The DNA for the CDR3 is TGTGCCAGCAGCTTAGATACAGGGGCCAACGAGCAGTTCTTC.